The 30 T cell receptor beta chains listed next were all sequenced from one sample in a study of blood T cell repertoires in COVID-19. The protocol was immunoSEQ multiplex PCR, while the TCRdb copy is restricted to in-frame clones and leaves out a portion. This sample has 200,000 to 250,000 clones, with under 90% found just once. Sequencing used peripheral blood. These receptor sequences come from a woman older than 75 with active or convalescent COVID-19.

This clone was observed a handful of times. This chain connects TRBV4-2 to TRBJ2-3; the match to TRBD2 covers 13 bases. Germline CDR1 LGHNA, CDR2 YNFKEQ. The CDR3 spans 17 residues. The V segment lost 5 bases and the J segment 2 bases; nucleotides outside the gene matches: 7. The CDR3 DNA is TGTGCCAGCAGCACAGGACTAGCGGGGGTGAACACAGATACGCAGTATTTT. Residues: CASSTGLAGVNTDTQYF.

J is TRBJ1-4 and V is TRBV4-1, with no clear D. The CDR3 runs 16 residues. Looked up from germline, CDR1 is MGHRA and CDR2 is YSYEKL. V was pared by 4 bases and J by 2 bases, with 14 bases between. CDR3 protein: CASSRTGGATNEKLFF. The CDR3 DNA reads as TGCGCCAGCAGCCGAACGGGTGGAGCGACTAATGAAAAACTGTTTTTT.

The chain carries TRBV7-2 and TRBJ1-6; 7 nucleotides align to TRBD1. Trimming removed 2 bases from V and 6 bases from J; junction bases left unmatched: 7. Germline CDR1 reads SGHTA; CDR2 reads FQGNSA. The CDR3 length is 16 residues. CDR3 in amino acids: CASSLRQQGFNSPLHF. CDR3 DNA sequence: TGTGCCAGCAGCTTAAGGCAACAGGGGTTTAATTCACCCCTCCACTTT.

V usage is TRBV5-1 and J usage is TRBJ2-1; unclear D gene. The germline V gene encodes CDR1 SGHRS and CDR2 YFSETQ. The V end was cut by 1 base, the J end by 9 bases, with 11 bases between. The CDR3 has 13 amino acids. The CDR3 DNA reads as TGCGCCAGCAGCTTGAGCCCTCGAAGTGAGCAGTTCTTC. Translating gives CASSLSPRSEQFF.

This clone has a handful of counts. The chain joins TRBV2 to TRBJ1-5; 8 bases fit TRBD1. Per germline, CDR1 SNHLY and CDR2 FYNNEI. CDR3 length: 15 amino acids. After removal of 7 bases from V and 1 base from J, the junction contained 6 bases not matched to a gene. The CDR3 protein is CASTETGASNQPQHF. The CDR3 DNA reads as TGTGCCAGCACCGAGACAGGGGCCAGCAATCAGCCCCAGCATTTT.

In its sample, this clone was seen once. CDR3 region: CASREDLNTDTQYF. The CDR3 DNA reads TGCGCCAGCAGAGAGGATTTAAACACAGATACGCAGTATTTT. The V and J genes are TRBV4-3 and TRBJ2-3, with D unclear. The CDR3 extends over 14 amino acids. V was pared by 6 bases and J by 2 bases, with 12 bases between. The germline V gene encodes CDR1 LGHNA and CDR2 YSLEER.

V gene TRBV5-6 combines with J gene TRBJ2-2, with 7 nucleotides matching TRBD1. With 2 bases clipped from V and 4 bases from J, the junction kept 2 bases outside the gene matches. The CDR3 runs to 14 residues. Germline values: CDR1 SGHDT, CDR2 YYEEEE. Here the CDR3 DNA reads TGTGCCAGCAGCTTACCAGGGGGCACCGGGGAGCTGTTTTTT. Its protein is CASSLPGGTGELFF.

This sequence joins TRBV9 and TRBJ2-1; 11 bases are a match to TRBD2. CDR3 length equals 15 residues. V dropped 2 bases and J dropped 7; count of bases not matched to a gene: 5. CDR1 is SGDLS, CDR2 YYNGEE, per germline. CDR3 protein: CASSVTSGNRNEQFF. The CDR3, as DNA: TGTGCCAGCAGCGTGACTAGCGGGAACAGGAATGAGCAGTTCTTC.

The V call is TRBV12-2, the J call TRBJ2-3; the table's D call of TRBD2 was not tested on the DNA. TRBV12-2 is flagged as a pseudogene. The CDR3 sequence is 17 residues long. The CDR3 loop reads CASRYEPGLLNRGTQYF. The CDR3 DNA follows: TGTGCAAGTCGCTATGAGCCGGGACTCCTTAATAGAGGTACGCAGTATTTT.

The chain has TRBV6-5 and TRBJ2-2, with no clear D. The CDR3 is made up of 12 amino acids. Germline V lookup: CDR1 MNHEY, CDR2 SVGAGI. V lost 6 bases and J 6 bases, leaving 8 bases between the germline ends. CDR3 residues: CASRLAPGELFF. The CDR3 DNA is TGTGCCAGCAGATTAGCCCCCGGGGAGCTGTTTTTT.

The V and J genes are TRBV3-1 (or the pseudogene TRBV3-2) and TRBJ2-2; the D is unclear. The CDR3 consists of 13 residues. Germline loops: CDR1 LGHDT, CDR2 YNNKEL (reference sequence). V was pared by 1 base and J by 2 bases, with 2 bases between. CDR3 nucleotide sequence: TGTGCCAGCAGCCAAGTAAACACCGGGGAGCTGTTTTTT. It encodes CASSQVNTGELFF.

V gene TRBV5-4 combines with J gene TRBJ2-5; D possibly corresponds to TRBD2 (6 bases). Germline CDR1 reads SGHNT; CDR2 reads YYREEE (reference sequence). The CDR3 spans 13 residues. Deletions cut 1 base from V and 4 bases from J, with 8 bases between. CDR3 bases: TGTGCCAGCAGCTTGCTAGCGTCAGAGACCCAGTACTTC. Translation: CASSLLASETQYF.

The V call is TRBV4-1, the J call TRBJ2-6; D is undetermined. Trimming removed 6 bases at V and 0 bases at J, with 15 bases between. This CDR3 has 17 amino acids. The germline CDR1 and CDR2 sequences are MGHRA and YSYEKL. CDR3 bases: TGCGCCAGCAGACCTGAGATGGGCGACTCTGGGGCCAACGTCCTGACTTTC. Amino acids: CASRPEMGDSGANVLTF.

This clone was observed once. The chain links TRBV2 to TRBJ2-3; possible D gene TRBD2, 6 bases. This CDR3 has 16 amino acids. V was pared by 4 bases and J by 0 bases, with 14 bases between. Germline CDR1 is SNHLY and CDR2 is FYNNEI. The CDR3 spells CASSVGGKGSTDTQYF. CDR3 sequence (DNA): TGTGCCAGCAGTGTCGGGGGTAAGGGGAGCACAGATACGCAGTATTTT.

This chain links TRBV10-3 with TRBJ2-1; 7 nucleotides align to TRBD1. CDR1 ENHRY and CDR2 SYGVKD come from the germline V gene. With 7 bases clipped from V and 6 bases from J, the junction kept 12 bases outside the gene matches. This CDR3 is 15 amino acids long. CDR3 nucleotide sequence: TGTGCCATCACGGGACAAGACAGGGCGGGCAATGAGCAGTTCTTC. This codes for CAITGQDRAGNEQFF.

The chain employs TRBV2 and TRBJ2-3; 10 nucleotides match TRBD2. The CDR3 contains 14 residues. CDR1 SNHLY and CDR2 FYNNEI come from the germline V gene. V was pared by 6 bases and J by 4 bases, with 4 bases of the junction left unmatched. CDR3 in amino acids: CASSYGLAADTQYF. CDR3 nucleotides: TGTGCCAGCAGCTACGGACTAGCGGCAGATACGCAGTATTTT.

This clone is a singleton in its sample. This chain links TRBV5-1 with TRBJ2-1; tentative D call: TRBD2 (5 bases). The CDR3 is 14 amino acids. V was clipped by 0 bases and J by 5 bases, with 9 bases between them. Germline CDR1 is SGHRS and CDR2 is YFSETQ. CDR3 in amino acids: CASSLDLEDNEQFF. DNA for the CDR3: TGCGCCAGCAGCTTGGATCTGGAGGACAATGAGCAGTTCTTC.

This rearrangement joins TRBV19 to TRBJ2-7, with TRBD1 matching 9 bases. From germline, CDR1 is LNHDA and CDR2 SQIVND (reference sequence). Unmatched junction bases numbered 11, after V lost 5 bases and J lost 0 bases. The CDR3 has 17 amino acids. The CDR3 spells CASSPLVTGGPSYEQYF. DNA for the CDR3: TGTGCCAGTAGTCCCCTGGTGACAGGGGGTCCCTCCTACGAGCAGTACTTC.

Notes on this clone: Other DNA sequences in the sample encode the same CDR3. J is TRBJ2-5 and V is TRBV24-1, with 8 bases aligning to TRBD1. V was clipped by 3 bases and J by 5 bases; unmatched bases: 7. Germline V gene data show CDR1 as KGHDR and CDR2 as SFDVKD. This CDR3 is 15 amino acids long. CDR3 nucleotide sequence: TGTGCCACCAGTGATCCCCAGGGGGCGGGGGAGACCCAGTACTTC. It codes for CATSDPQGAGETQYF.

The chain recombines TRBV28 with TRBJ1-2; 8 positions agree with TRBD1. This CDR3 region has 12 residues. Trimming at V came to 9 bases and at J to 4 bases, leaving 4 bases not matched to a gene. Germline V gene data show CDR1 as MDHEN and CDR2 as SYDVKM. The CDR3 sequence is CASGTGGYGYTF. In DNA, the CDR3 is TGTGCCAGTGGAACAGGGGGCTATGGCTACACCTTC.

This rearrangement joins TRBV7-3 to TRBJ1-1; a possible D gene is TRBD1 (6 bases). V dropped 5 bases and J dropped 0 bases, with 13 bases sitting between them. The CDR3 is 15 residues long. Germline assignment: CDR1 SGHTA and CDR2 FQGTGA. CDR3 DNA sequence: TGTGCCAGCAGCGCGGACAGATCGATGAACACTGAAGCTTTCTTT. This codes for CASSADRSMNTEAFF. Full variable domain (remainder filled in from reference TRBV7-3 and TRBJ1-1): GAGVSQTPSNKVTEKGKYVELRCDPISGHTALYWYRQSLGQGPEFLIYFQGTGAADDSGLPNDRFFAVRPEGSVSTLKIQRTERGDSAVYLCASSADRSMNTEAFFGQGTRLTVV.

V and J are TRBV6-2 or TRBV6-3 and TRBJ2-7; 9 positions agree with TRBD1. V gave up 5 bases and J gave up 3 bases; unmatched junction bases: 5. CDR3 size: 14 residues. Germline values: CDR1 MNHEY, CDR2 SVGEGT. The CDR3 DNA reads TGTGCCAGCAGTCCCCTGACAGGGGGCTACGAGCAGTACTTC. Its protein product is CASSPLTGGYEQYF.

J is TRBJ2-7 and V is TRBV11-2, with a weak D call TRBD1 (6 bases). The germline V gene encodes CDR1 SGHAT and CDR2 FQNNGV. CDR3 size: 14 residues. V was pared by 5 bases and J by 2 bases, with 13 bases between. The CDR3 nucleotides are TGTGCCAGCAGCGTGTGGACAGAGACCTACGAGCAGTACTTC. Protein: CASSVWTETYEQYF.

This clone has just one count. The chain combines TRBV19 with TRBJ1-5; D may be TRBD1 (5 bases). Germline CDR1 and CDR2: LNHDA and SQIVND (reference sequence). This CDR3 contains 19 residues. Between the trimmed V and J ends, which lost 3 bases and 0 bases, there was a span of 21 bases. CDR3 protein: CASSIYETDFSHSNQPQHF. The CDR3 DNA reads TGTGCCAGTAGTATTTATGAGACAGACTTCTCCCATAGCAATCAGCCCCAGCATTTT.

The chain uses TRBV6-5 and TRBJ2-1; 7 bases agree with TRBD2. The trim removed 6 bases at V and 4 bases at J, leaving 3 bases unmatched. The CDR3 totals 13 residues. CDR1 and CDR2 (germline): MNHEY, SVGAGI. CDR3 in amino acids: CASSRGEYNEQFF. Written as DNA, the CDR3 is TGTGCCAGCAGCCGGGGGGAATACAATGAGCAGTTCTTC.

The chain uses TRBV5-1 and TRBJ2-5; 10 nucleotides align to TRBD2. Germline CDR1 and CDR2: SGHRS and YFSETQ. After removal of 4 bases from V and 4 bases from J, the junction contained 10 bases not matched to a gene. The CDR3 loop spans 16 amino acids. CDR3 loop: CASSPGRASGRETQYF. The CDR3 region has the DNA TGCGCCAGCAGCCCTGGAAGGGCTAGCGGGAGAGAGACCCAGTACTTC.

V usage is TRBV2 and J usage is TRBJ1-4; 9 bases align to TRBD1. Looked up from germline, CDR1 is SNHLY and CDR2 is FYNNEI. After removal of 10 bases from V and 5 bases from J, the junction contained 11 bases not matched to a gene. This CDR3 is built from 15 residues. The CDR3 bases are TGTGCCACCCATCTCAGCGGGACAGGGAATGAAAAACTGTTTTTT. The encoded protein is CATHLSGTGNEKLFF.

J is TRBJ1-6 and V is TRBV4-3, with D uncertain. Germline CDR1 is LGHNA and CDR2 is YSLEER. V shed 2 bases and J shed 5 bases, with 16 bases lying between them. This CDR3 is built from 17 residues. The CDR3 spells CASSQQTAGGHNSPLHF. DNA of the CDR3: TGCGCCAGCAGCCAACAGACGGCAGGAGGGCATAATTCACCCCTCCACTTT.

The V call is TRBV7-9, the J call TRBJ2-7, with 7 bases fitting TRBD2. Per the germline V gene, CDR1 is SEHNR and CDR2 is FQNEAQ (reference sequence). The V and J ends lost 2 bases and 2 bases, in that order; junction bases with no gene match: 3. The CDR3 contains 14 residues. As DNA, the CDR3 is TGTGCCAGCAGCTTATTTGCGGGAGCCTACGAGCAGTACTTC. It is translated as CASSLFAGAYEQYF.

Comments on this clone: The DNA is omitted, as the CDR3 cannot be located on it reliably, and the CDR3 follows TCRdb's listing. The rearrangement joins TRBV28 to TRBJ1-6. The CDR3 is 14 amino acids in total, end residues counted. Germline V gene lookup returns CDR1 MDHEN and CDR2 SYDVKM. The CDR3: CASSSSGFNSPLHF.